This TCR beta chain appears in the sequencing data of a study of T cells in Graves' hyperthyroidism and ophthalmopathy. This clonotype was picked up many times. Per the germline V gene, CDR1 is LGHDT and CDR2 is YNNKEL (reference sequence). V lost 0 bases, J lost 4 bases, and 9 bases lay in between. The CDR3 spans 15 residues. The TCR beta CDR3 regions underwent amplification using RNA transcripts as the source. HTBI primers drove first-round RT-PCR of the TCR CDR3. MiXCR, run by TCRdb on the multiplex PCR reads, gives a single entry per CDR3 protein. Of 550,000 to 600,000 distinct CDR3 sequences listed, 14% are singletons. Patients were excluded for uncontrolled infection, other autoimmune disease, pregnancy or lactation.

Specimen: blood. This TCR was sampled from a woman younger than 30 with Graves' ophthalmopathy. The chain couples TRBV3-1 to TRBJ2-2; D could derive from TRBD1 or TRBD2 (5 bases each). CDR3 region: CASSQETGRTGELFF. CDR3 DNA: TGTGCCAGCAGCCAAGAGACGGGGCGCACCGGGGAGCTGTTTTTT.